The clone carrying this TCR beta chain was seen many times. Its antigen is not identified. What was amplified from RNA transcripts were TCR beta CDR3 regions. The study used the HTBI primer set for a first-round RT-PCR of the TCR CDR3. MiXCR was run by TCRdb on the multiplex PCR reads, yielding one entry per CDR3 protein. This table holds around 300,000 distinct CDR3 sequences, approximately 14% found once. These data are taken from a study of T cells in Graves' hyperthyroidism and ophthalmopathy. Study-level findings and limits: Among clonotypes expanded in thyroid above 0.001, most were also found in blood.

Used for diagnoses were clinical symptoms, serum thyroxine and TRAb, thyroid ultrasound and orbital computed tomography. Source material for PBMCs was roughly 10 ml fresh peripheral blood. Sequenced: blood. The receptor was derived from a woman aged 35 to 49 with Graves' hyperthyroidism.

The CDR3 loop reads CASSRLTGSYGYTF. In DNA form, the CDR3 reads TGTGCCAGCAGCCGACTAACAGGGAGCTATGGCTACACCTTC. This chain connects TRBV7-2 to TRBJ1-2, with a tentative D call TRBD1 (6 bases). The germline CDR1 and CDR2 sequences are SGHTA and FQGNSA. With 5 bases removed from V and 4 bases from J, the gap between germline ends came to 14 bases. This CDR3 is built from 14 residues.